Shown below are 8 T cell receptor beta chains from a single sample sequenced in a study of post-analysis software for immune sequencing data (dated by TCRdb to between 2014 and 2016). What the study reported, not specific to this receptor: Significantly higher frequencies in patients than in controls were found for about five TRBV segments, including TRBV5-6, TRBV5-1 and TRBV20-1.

The library relied on PCR. The instrument given in TCRdb is Illumina HiSeq 2500. Unique molecular identifiers were incorporated into TCR beta cDNA libraries to reduce PCR and sequencing biases. The public reads were reprocessed in TCRdb via fastp at Q25 and MiXCR, keeping in-frame beta chains. Merged by CDR3 protein, the rows form single entries marked with the most common genes and DNA. The sample yields about 680,000 distinct CDR3 sequences; around 64% were counted once. 11% of the sample goes to the ten largest clones. No antigen has been assigned to these receptors. The sequenced sample was blood. Receptors originate from a girl aged 2 to 10 with multiple sclerosis.

The V gene is TRBV12-3 or TRBV12-4, the J gene TRBJ2-7, with D perhaps matching TRBD1 (6 bases). V lost 4 bases and J 3 bases, leaving 13 bases between the germline ends. The CDR3 has 14 residues. The CDR3 reads CASSSQGIDYEQYF. The CDR3 nucleotides are TGTGCCAGCAGTTCACAGGGAATCGACTACGAGCAGTACTTC.

As concerns this clonotype: The junction shows a germline mismatch at one end, possibly a read error. This chain connects TRBV29-1 to TRBJ2-1; D not certain. Germline V lookup: CDR1 SQVTM, CDR2 ANQGSEA. The CDR3 is 15 amino acids. CDR3 loop: CSVDKGLGSHNEQFF. In DNA form, the CDR3 reads TGCAGCGTTGATAAGGGCTTGGGCTCCCACAATGAGCAGTTCTTC.

This clonotype was found once. In DNA form, the CDR3 reads TGTGCCAGCAGGGGGCAGGGTAACGGTTCACCCCTCCACTTT. Its translation: CASRGQGNGSPLHF. The V gene is TRBV25-1, the J gene TRBJ1-6; possible D gene TRBD1, 5 bases. Germline V gives CDR1 MGHDK, CDR2 SYGVNS. The V end was cut by 6 bases, the J end by 9 bases, with 15 bases between. This CDR3 region has 14 residues.

The V call is TRBV29-1, the J call TRBJ2-3, with 9 bases lining up with TRBD2. The CDR3 extends over 15 amino acids. With V trimmed by 8 bases and J by 1 base, 10 bases remained unmatched. The germline CDR1 and CDR2 sequences are SQVTM and ANQGSEA. CDR3 protein: CSLRASGTRTDTQYF. CDR3 DNA: TGCAGCCTCAGGGCTAGCGGGACCCGCACAGATACGCAGTATTTT.

V gene TRBV27 combines with J gene TRBJ2-7, with 11 bases that match TRBD1. The CDR3 runs 15 residues. Germline-derived CDR1 and CDR2 are MNHEY and SMNVEV (reference sequence). V trimming: 5 bases; J trimming: 3 bases; junction bases outside the gene matches: 6. The DNA of the CDR3 is TGTGCCAGCAGTCTAGCGGGACAGGGGGTCTACGAGCAGTACTTC. Its translation: CASSLAGQGVYEQYF.

This rearrangement joins TRBV12-3 or TRBV12-4 to TRBJ2-5, with a tentative D call TRBD2 (5 bases). V was shortened by 6 bases and J by 2 bases, with 22 bases between the two germline ends. The CDR3 runs 17 residues. The CDR3 DNA sequence: TGTGCCAGCAGGGTTGTTGGGAGCTCTATGCTACAAGAGACCCAGTACTTC. Residues: CASRVVGSSMLQETQYF.

This clonotype was detected once. The chain links TRBV7-9 to TRBJ2-2; D gene unclear. Germline V gene lookup returns CDR1 SEHNR and CDR2 FQNEAQ (reference sequence). There are 13 residues in the CDR3. V lost 3 bases and J lost 7, with 9 bases in between. The CDR3, as DNA: TGTGCCAGCAGCTTCCAGGATATCGGGGAGCTGTTTTTT. It codes for CASSFQDIGELFF.

The V gene is TRBV3-1, the J gene TRBJ2-1; TRBD2 might be the D (6 bases). The germline V and J ends were trimmed by 1 base and 0 bases, with 10 bases remaining between them. The CDR3 extends over 16 amino acids. CDR1 is LGHDT and CDR2 is YNNKEL in the germline V gene (reference sequence). The CDR3 reads CASSQGAGHSYNEQFF. The CDR3 DNA reads as TGTGCCAGCAGCCAAGGTGCGGGGCACTCCTACAATGAGCAGTTCTTC.